The source of this T cell receptor (beta chain) is a study of sequential checkpoint blockade in melanoma. The CDR3 sequence is 13 residues long. CDR1 and CDR2 (germline): LNHDA, SQIVND (reference sequence). The V and J ends lost 7 bases and 1 base respectively, with 10 bases between them. The table lists this clone with a few counts. As for treatment: randomized to nivolumab then ipilimumab (arm A) or the reverse (arm B). Generated by immunoSEQ multiplex PCR, the TCRdb table keeps only in-frame clones and is missing some. In the table there are tens of thousands of clones, 32% of which are singletons.

V and J are TRBV19 and TRBJ1-1; D ambiguous. The sequence was collected from a human donor with melanoma. The source material was tumor tissue (inferred from file names), sampled from a patient given nivolumab and ipilimumab in sequence. The DNA for the CDR3 is TGTGCCAGTAATGGGTTCGGGAACACTGAAGCTTTCTTT. This gives the protein CASNGFGNTEAFF.